This entry features one TCR beta chain sequence. The antigen remains undetermined. The sample comes from a study of CD8+ T cells in alopecia areata. At the level of the study: Each of the treated patients was given oral tofacitinib, 5 to 10 mg twice daily, for moderate-to-severe alopecia areata. Treatment with tofacitinib (6 to 18 months) was followed by 6 months off drug.

Extraction of RNA preceded its reverse transcription into cDNA, which served as the sequencing template. Produced via immunoSEQ multiplex PCR; TCRdb's table is partial and in-frame only. The repertoire includes approximately 140,000 clones, 87% of them detected once, and roughly 16% sits in the top ten. Study findings and constraints: Normal scalp showed lower clonality than lesional scalp, especially alopecia totalis/universalis.

The CDR3 contains 16 residues. Germline lookup yields CDR1 KGHSH and CDR2 LQKENI. Trimming cost V 6 bases and J 5 bases; bases outside gene matches: 14. This receptor was identified in a human donor with alopecia areata. The material sequenced was CD8+ T cells sorted from blood, taken at week 0. The chain recombines TRBV18 with TRBJ2-7; 9 nucleotides align to TRBD1. CDR3: CASSLHRDRAIHEQYF. The DNA of the CDR3 is TGTGCCAGCTCCCTTCATCGGGACAGGGCGATCCACGAGCAGTACTTC.